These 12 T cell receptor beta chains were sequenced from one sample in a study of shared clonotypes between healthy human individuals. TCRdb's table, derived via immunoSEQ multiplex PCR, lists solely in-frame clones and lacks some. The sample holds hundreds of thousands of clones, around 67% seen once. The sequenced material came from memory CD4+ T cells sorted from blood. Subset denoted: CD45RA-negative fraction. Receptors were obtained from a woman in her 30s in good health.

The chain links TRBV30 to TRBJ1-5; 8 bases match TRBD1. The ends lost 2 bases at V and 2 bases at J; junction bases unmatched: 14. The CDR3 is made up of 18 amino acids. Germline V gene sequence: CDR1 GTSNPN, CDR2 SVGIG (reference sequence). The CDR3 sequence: CAWSSRGQGIQGNQPQHF. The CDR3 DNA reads TGTGCCTGGAGTTCTAGAGGACAGGGTATTCAGGGCAATCAGCCCCAGCATTTT.

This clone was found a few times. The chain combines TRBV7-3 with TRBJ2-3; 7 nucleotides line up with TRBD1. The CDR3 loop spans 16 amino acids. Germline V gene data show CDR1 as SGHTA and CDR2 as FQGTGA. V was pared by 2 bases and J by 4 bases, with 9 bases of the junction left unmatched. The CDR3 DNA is TGTGCCAGCAGCTTAGGGTTTGCGGACAGGTCAGATACGCAGTATTTT. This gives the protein CASSLGFADRSDTQYF.

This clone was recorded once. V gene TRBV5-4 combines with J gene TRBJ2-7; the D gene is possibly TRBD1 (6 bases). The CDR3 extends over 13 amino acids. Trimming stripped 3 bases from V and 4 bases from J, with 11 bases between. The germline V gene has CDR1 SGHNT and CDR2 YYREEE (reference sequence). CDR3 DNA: TGTGCCAGCAGCTCCCTGGACAGTTACGAGCAGTACTTC. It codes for CASSSLDSYEQYF.

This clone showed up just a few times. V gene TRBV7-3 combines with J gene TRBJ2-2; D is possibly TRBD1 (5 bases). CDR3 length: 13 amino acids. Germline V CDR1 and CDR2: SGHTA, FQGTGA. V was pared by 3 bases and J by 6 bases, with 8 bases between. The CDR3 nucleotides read TGTGCCAGCAGCTTCCAGGGCTCCGGGGAGCTGTTTTTT. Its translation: CASSFQGSGELFF.

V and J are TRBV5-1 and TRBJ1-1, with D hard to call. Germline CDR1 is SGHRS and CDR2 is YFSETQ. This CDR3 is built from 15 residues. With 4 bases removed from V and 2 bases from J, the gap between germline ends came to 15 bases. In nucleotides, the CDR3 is TGCGCCAGCAGCCCCTTGGGCGCCGAAAACACTGAAGCTTTCTTT. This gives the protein CASSPLGAENTEAFF.

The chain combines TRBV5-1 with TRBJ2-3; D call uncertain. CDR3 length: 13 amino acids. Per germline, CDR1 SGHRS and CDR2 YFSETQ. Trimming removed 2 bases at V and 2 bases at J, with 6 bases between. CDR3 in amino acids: CASSLPDTDTQYF. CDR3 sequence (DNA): TGCGCCAGCAGCTTACCAGACACAGATACGCAGTATTTT.

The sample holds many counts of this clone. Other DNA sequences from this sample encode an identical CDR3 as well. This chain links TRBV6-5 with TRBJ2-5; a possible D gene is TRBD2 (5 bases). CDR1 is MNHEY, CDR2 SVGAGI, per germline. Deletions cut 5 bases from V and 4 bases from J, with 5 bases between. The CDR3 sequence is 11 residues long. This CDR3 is CASSAGETQYF. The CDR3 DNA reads TGTGCCAGCAGTGCGGGAGAGACCCAGTACTTC.

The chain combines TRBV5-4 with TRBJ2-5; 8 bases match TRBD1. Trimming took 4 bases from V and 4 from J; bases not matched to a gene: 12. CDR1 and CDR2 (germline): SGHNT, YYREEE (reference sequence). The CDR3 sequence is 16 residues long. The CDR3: CASSPRGPGFTETQYF. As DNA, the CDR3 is TGTGCCAGCAGCCCCAGGGGGCCAGGGTTTACAGAGACCCAGTACTTC.

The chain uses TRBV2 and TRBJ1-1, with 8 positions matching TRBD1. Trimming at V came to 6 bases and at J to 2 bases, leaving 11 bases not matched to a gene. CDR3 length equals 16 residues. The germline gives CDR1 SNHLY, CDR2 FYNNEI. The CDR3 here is CASRRGQGATNTEAFF. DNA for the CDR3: TGTGCCAGCAGGAGGGGGCAGGGGGCTACCAACACTGAAGCTTTCTTT.

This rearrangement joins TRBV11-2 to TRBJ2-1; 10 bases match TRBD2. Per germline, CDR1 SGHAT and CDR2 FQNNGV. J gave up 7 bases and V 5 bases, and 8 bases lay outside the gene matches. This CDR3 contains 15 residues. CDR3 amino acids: CASSPIAGGTNEQFF. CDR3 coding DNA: TGTGCCAGCAGCCCCATAGCGGGAGGTACGAATGAGCAGTTCTTC.

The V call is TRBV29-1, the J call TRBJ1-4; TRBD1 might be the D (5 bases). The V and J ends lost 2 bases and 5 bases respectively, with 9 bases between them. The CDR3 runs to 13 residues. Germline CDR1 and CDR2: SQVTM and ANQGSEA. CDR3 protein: CSVERQGNEKLFF. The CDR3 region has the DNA TGCAGCGTTGAAAGGCAGGGAAATGAAAAACTGTTTTTT.

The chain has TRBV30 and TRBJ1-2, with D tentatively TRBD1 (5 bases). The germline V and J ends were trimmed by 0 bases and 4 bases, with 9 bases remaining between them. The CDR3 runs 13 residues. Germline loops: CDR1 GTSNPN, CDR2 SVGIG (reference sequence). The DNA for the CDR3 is TGTGCCTGGAGTGTAGGGGAGGGCTATGGCTACACCTTC. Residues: CAWSVGEGYGYTF. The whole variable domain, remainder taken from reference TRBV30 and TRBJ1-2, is SQTIHQWPATLVQPVGSPLSLECTVEGTSNPNLYWYRQAAGRGLQLLFYSVGIGQISSEVPQNLSASRPQDRQFILSSKKLLLSDSGFYLCAWSVGEGYGYTFGSGTRLTVV.